The 3 T cell receptor beta chains given below trace back to one sample, sequenced in a study of T cells expressing NK-cell markers. TCRdb re-called the 5' RACE reads, yielding one record per CDR3 amino acid sequence without DNA. Found here are 200,000 to 300,000 distinct CDR3 sequences; the top ten clones hold 3.5% to 5%. The sample taken for sequencing was blood T cells: a sorted CD56 or NKG2C T cell subset, CD4+ or CD8+ T cells, or bulk PBMC T cells (not recorded which). The receptor set was obtained from a woman aged 18-69 years in good health.

The chain links TRBV20-1 to TRBJ2-2; TCRdb outputs TRBD1, but without DNA this stays unchecked. Germline lookup yields CDR1 DFQATT and CDR2 SNEGSKA (reference sequence). The CDR3 runs to 15 residues. The CDR3 spells CSATPLDRIAGELFF.

The rearrangement links TRBV3-1 to TRBJ2-7; TCRdb designates TRBD2, a call that cannot be tested without DNA. Germline V gene data show CDR1 as LGHDT and CDR2 as YNNKEL (reference sequence). The CDR3 is 13 amino acids. The CDR3 loop is CASSLLAGGEQYF.

V usage is TRBV27 and J usage is TRBJ2-1; the D call from TCRdb, TRBD2, cannot be confirmed without DNA. This CDR3 region has 15 residues. Germline V lookup: CDR1 MNHEY, CDR2 SMNVEV (reference sequence). The CDR3 is CASSPWTSGYNEQFF.